These 6 T cell receptor beta chains share one sample of origin, sequenced in a study of cytomegalovirus exposure and HLA in healthy donors. Vbeta (60) and Jbeta (13) primers were used in the PCR. TCRdb's table, derived via immunoSEQ multiplex PCR, lists solely in-frame clones and lacks some. The data contain about 100,000 clones, roughly 78% of them singletons. What was sequenced was PBMCs. Receptors were obtained from an older woman in good health and CMV-seronegative.

The rearrangement uses TRBV6-1 and TRBJ2-7, with TRBD1 matching 9 bases. With V trimmed by 0 bases and J by 3 bases, 3 bases remained unmatched. CDR3 size: 15 residues. The germline V gene encodes CDR1 MNHNS and CDR2 SASEGT. The CDR3 coding sequence is TGTGCCAGCAGTGAAGCTGGGACAGGGCTCTACGAGCAGTACTTC. Its translation is CASSEAGTGLYEQYF.

This clone was seen more than once but under ten times. CDR3 amino acids: CASSLKRGVNYEQYF. The CDR3 nucleotides are TGCGCCAGCAGTCTAAAGCGGGGGGTCAACTACGAGCAGTACTTC. The chain uses TRBV4-3 and TRBJ2-7; TRBD2 matches at 9 bases. J lost 3 bases, V lost 6 bases, and 9 bases had no gene match. CDR3 length: 15 amino acids. Germline V gene sequence: CDR1 LGHNA, CDR2 YSLEER.

The chain is built from TRBV6-5 and TRBJ2-3, with D unresolved. V was pared by 7 bases and J by 6 bases, with 11 bases between. Germline V gene lookup returns CDR1 MNHEY and CDR2 SVGAGI. The CDR3 has 12 amino acids. This CDR3 is CASTHVGDTQYF. The CDR3 nucleotides read TGTGCCAGCACCCACGTCGGGGATACGCAGTATTTT.

The chain has TRBV28 and TRBJ1-2; D is unresolved. The germline gives CDR1 MDHEN, CDR2 SYDVKM. V was trimmed by 2 bases and J by 4 bases, leaving 20 bases between them. This CDR3 has 17 residues. CDR3 DNA sequence: TGTGCCAGCAGTTTACCGAGACAAAGTAATGATCCCTATGGCTACACCTTC. Translated, it gives CASSLPRQSNDPYGYTF.

This chain links TRBV28 with TRBJ1-5, with 7 bases matching TRBD1. The J segment lost 5 bases and the V segment lost 7 bases, leaving 8 bases of the junction unmatched. CDR1 is MDHEN, CDR2 SYDVKM, per germline. The CDR3 sequence is 14 residues long. Written as DNA, the CDR3 is TGTGCCAGCACCATAGGGACAGCCCATCAGCCCCAGCATTTT. Residues: CASTIGTAHQPQHF.

A remark on this clone: The junction and the germline gene differ at one end; a read error may be behind it. In nucleotides, the CDR3 is TGTGCCAGCAGCTACTTACGCGGGGAGGGCACCGGGGAGCTGTTTTTT. Translated, it gives CASSYLRGEGTGELFF. The J gene is TRBJ2-2, the V gene TRBV6-5; 7 nucleotides agree with TRBD2. Looked up from germline, CDR1 is MNHEY and CDR2 is SVGAGI. This CDR3 has 16 amino acids.